Listed below are T cell receptor beta chains from one sample, sequenced in a study of cytomegalovirus exposure and HLA in healthy donors. Only in-frame clones appear in the TCRdb table, and some are missing; sequencing was by immunoSEQ multiplex PCR. The sample lists over 150,000 clones, approximately 79% seen once, with about 4.5% in the top ten. Sample: PBMCs. These receptors were taken from a man in his forties in good health and CMV-seronegative. The CDR3 runs from the conserved cysteine through the conserved F or W. Each record gives: clone size, J gene, V gene, D gene, CDR3 protein, CDR3 DNA. D genes are given only for firm matches. A row's size may be missing; if present it is once, few, many or a size class.

- TRBJ2-1 TRBV9 - CASSLTRSSYNEQFF TGTGCCAGCAGCTTAACTAGAAGCTCCTACAATGAGCAGTTCTTC
once TRBJ2-3 TRBV15 TRBD2 CATSRVSGGAADTQYF TGTGCCACCAGCAGGGTCTCGGGGGGGGCCGCAGATACGCAGTATTTT
- TRBJ2-5 TRBV11-1 - CASSFGVGETQYF TGTGCCAGCAGCTTCGGGGTCGGAGAGACCCAGTACTTC
once TRBJ1-2 TRBV27 - CASGQGFLNGYTF TGTGCCAGCGGTCAGGGGTTCTTGAATGGCTACACCTTC
few TRBJ1-4 TRBV5-4 TRBD1 CASSLKGDSNEKLFF TGTGCCAGCAGCTTGAAGGGGGACAGTAATGAAAAACTGTTTTTT
- TRBJ2-3 TRBV11-2 TRBD1 CASSRIGQGGEDRDTQYF TGTGCCAGCAGCCGAATAGGACAGGGGGGAGAGGATAGGGATACGCAGTATTTT
few TRBJ1-1 TRBV7-2 - CASSSGTYTEAFF TGTGCCAGCAGCTCCGGGACTTACACTGAAGCTTTCTTT
- TRBJ2-1 TRBV6-5 TRBD1 CASSSDRANEQFF TGTGCCAGCAGTTCCGACAGGGCCAATGAGCAGTTCTTC
- TRBJ2-2 TRBV5-4 TRBD2 CASSLLAGRTNTGELFF TGTGCCAGCAGCTTGTTAGCGGGGAGAACGAACACCGGGGAGCTGTTTTTT
- TRBJ1-6 TRBV19 - CASSQGQRGSPLHF TGTGCCAGTAGCCAAGGACAGCGGGGTTCACCCCTCCACTTT
- TRBJ2-7 TRBV7-3 TRBD1 CASSRTGESYEQYF TGTGCCAGCAGCCGGACAGGGGAATCCTACGAGCAGTACTTC
few TRBJ2-7 TRBV5-5 TRBD1 CASSLGTAFSYEQYF TGTGCCAGCAGCTTAGGGACAGCCTTCTCCTACGAGCAGTACTTC
- TRBJ1-2 TRBV2 - CASSQSLGSGNGYTF TGTGCCAGCAGTCAAAGCCTGGGATCAGGGAATGGCTACACCTTC
once TRBJ2-7 TRBV10-1 - CASRGSGGSFDEQYF TGCGCCAGCAGGGGGTCGGGGGGCTCGTTCGACGAGCAGTACTTC
- TRBJ2-7 TRBV14 - CASSRVSGTYEQYF TGTGCCAGCAGCCGGGTGTCAGGGACCTACGAGCAGTACTTC
- TRBJ2-7 TRBV7-9 TRBD1 CSSSSTGASVYEQYF TGTTCCAGCAGCTCCACAGGGGCTTCCGTCTACGAGCAGTACTTC
- TRBJ2-5 TRBV7-2 - CASSPFWGQEETQYF TGTGCCAGCAGCCCCTTTTGGGGACAAGAAGAGACCCAGTACTTC
few TRBJ2-7 TRBV4-2 - CASSQVDNYEQYF TGTGCCAGCAGCCAAGTGGACAACTACGAGCAGTACTTC
- TRBJ2-1 TRBV6-1 TRBD2 CASSGTSGGRSSYNEQFF TGTGCCAGCAGTGGGACTAGCGGGGGGCGGAGCTCCTACAATGAGCAGTTCTTC
- TRBJ2-1 TRBV25-1 TRBD1 CASTGTGAYNEQFF TGTGCCAGCACCGGGACAGGGGCCTACAATGAGCAGTTCTTC
- TRBJ1-5 TRBV2 TRBD1 CASSVDRVGNQPQHF TGTGCCAGCAGTGTGGACAGGGTTGGCAATCAGCCCCAGCATTTT
- TRBJ2-1 TRBV6-4 - CASGLGRGPYNEQFF TGTGCCAGCGGTTTGGGGCGGGGGCCCTACAATGAGCAGTTCTTC
- TRBJ1-5 TRBV27 TRBD1 CASSYRGGMNHPQHF TGTGCCAGCAGTTACAGGGGAGGAATGAATCATCCCCAGCATTTT
medium-sized TRBJ2-7 TRBV4-2 - CASSHDERGSYEQYF TGTGCCAGCAGCCACGATGAAAGGGGGTCCTACGAGCAGTACTTC
- TRBJ1-3 TRBV7-6 - CASSLTPQSGNTIYF TGTGCCAGCAGCCTGACACCTCAATCTGGAAACACCATATATTTT
few TRBJ2-7 TRBV6-5 - CASSYTSDSYEQYF TGTGCCAGCAGTTACACTAGTGACTCCTACGAGCAGTACTTC
- TRBJ2-7 TRBV6-1 TRBD2 CASSPAGGWQYF TGTGCCAGCAGTCCAGCGGGGGGATGGCAGTACTTC
- TRBJ2-7 TRBV28 TRBD2 CASSSPLAGGLPEF TGTGCCAGCAGTTCCCCACTAGCGGGGGGCCTCCCCGAATTC
- TRBJ2-2 TRBV5-4 - CASSLSRVNTGELFF TGTGCCAGCAGCTTGTCACGGGTGAACACCGGGGAGCTGTTTTTT
- TRBJ2-3 TRBV7-8 TRBD2 CASSSTSGGSDTQYF TGTGCCAGCAGCTCGACTAGCGGGGGGTCGGATACGCAGTATTTT
- TRBJ2-1 TRBV11-2 - CASSASDGGNEQFF TGTGCCAGCAGCGCTAGCGATGGGGGGAATGAGCAGTTCTTC
- TRBJ1-3 TRBV5-5 TRBD1 CASSWGQDSGNTIYF TGTGCCAGCAGCTGGGGACAGGACTCTGGAAACACCATATATTTT
once TRBJ1-1 TRBV4-3 - CASSQDVGGSMNTEAFF TGCGCCAGCAGCCAAGATGTGGGGGGGAGCATGAACACTGAAGCTTTCTTT
- TRBJ2-1 TRBV5-4 - CAYFRGLNEQFF TGTGCTTACTTTCGAGGCTTGAATGAGCAGTTCTTC
- TRBJ2-7 TRBV6-5 - CASTPLGRNEQYF TGTGCCAGCACCCCCCTGGGCAGGAACGAGCAGTACTTC
- TRBJ1-2 TRBV27 TRBD1 CASSLRRDRVKGYTF TGTGCCAGCAGTTTAAGGAGGGACAGGGTGAAAGGCTACACCTTC
- TRBJ1-1 TRBV5-6 TRBD1 CASSRWGQGNTEAFF TGTGCCAGCAGCCGGTGGGGACAGGGGAACACTGAAGCTTTCTTT
- TRBJ1-6 TRBV19 - CASSIAAFDSPSSPLHF TGTGCCAGTAGTATAGCCGCTTTTGACAGCCCAAGCTCACCCCTCCACTTT